This T cell receptor (beta chain) was retrieved from a study of blood T cell repertoires in COVID-19. Study-level background: COVID-19 samples from acute and convalescent phases originated in the United States, Italy and Spain.

Per the authors' pipeline: Scientists estimated how many nucleated cells there were by amplifying reference gene primers. TCRdb's table, derived via immunoSEQ multiplex PCR, lists solely in-frame clones and lacks some. V and J calls and clone size are copied from that table; D and trimming were computed from the DNA. The table records about 150,000 clones, about four fifths of them present only once. The length of the CDR3 is 16 residues. CDR1 is SNHLY and CDR2 is FYNNEI in the germline V gene. V shed 1 base and J 6 bases; nucleotides not matched to a gene: 8. Sequencing was done on a sample of peripheral blood. This chain joins TRBV2 and TRBJ2-1; the match to TRBD1 covers 8 bases. This receptor was taken from a woman aged 55 to 70 with acute or convalescent COVID-19. CDR3 nucleotides: TGTGCCAGCAGTGAAGTTAGGACAGGGATCCCCAATGAGCAGTTCTTC. Translated, it gives CASSEVRTGIPNEQFF.